This T cell receptor beta chain is from a study of cytomegalovirus exposure and HLA in healthy donors. The CDR3 spans 16 residues. V lost 6 bases and J 4 bases, leaving 20 bases between the germline ends. Germline V CDR1 and CDR2: SGHTA, FQGNSA. It was with 60 Vbeta and 13 Jbeta primers that the PCR ran. TCRdb keeps only in-frame clones here, not all; method: immunoSEQ multiplex PCR. The table records fewer than 200,000 clones, approximately 80% of them present only once. The sequence was collected from a female donor in good health and CMV-seronegative. V usage is TRBV7-2 and J usage is TRBJ2-3, with D tentatively TRBD2 (7 bases). The sequenced material came from PBMCs. The CDR3 region is CASREGLGSGADTQYF. The CDR3, as DNA: TGTGCCAGCAGGGAAGGACTAGGGTCAGGGGCAGATACGCAGTATTTT.